The clone carrying this T cell receptor (beta chain) was seen many times. The sample originates from a study of regulatory T cells in long-lasting Graves disease. The germline V gene has CDR1 MNHNS and CDR2 SASEGT. V shed 0 bases and J shed 7 bases, with 12 bases lying between them. The CDR3 length is 14 residues. As for time point: newly diagnosed GD, antithyroid drugs for less than 3 months. TCR sequences were obtained from RNA taken from PBMCs. Combining iRepertoire HTBI primers with Arm-PCR of CDR3 regions, the authors built TCR beta libraries. TCRdb reanalysed the multiplex PCR reads using MiXCR and keeps one entry per CDR3 protein. Among 350,000 to 450,000 distinct CDR3 sequences listed, about 12% were seen once. These same data were also listed under a study on T cells in Graves' hyperthyroidism and ophthalmopathy.

The sequencing used peripheral blood mononuclear cells (PBMCs), collected at new diagnosis, from a patient treated with antithyroid drugs. The genes are TRBV6-1 and TRBJ1-2, with a tentative D call TRBD1 (5 bases). This TCR derives from a woman younger than 30 with Graves disease. The CDR3 loop reads CASSEAATAVGYTF. The CDR3 bases are TGTGCCAGCAGTGAAGCAGCGACAGCAGTTGGCTACACCTTC.